These 18 T cell receptor beta chains originate from one sample sequenced in a study of blood T cell repertoires in COVID-19. Measured with immunoSEQ multiplex PCR; TCRdb has only the in-frame clones, and not every one. This table holds around 250,000 clones, 70% to 90% found once. The sequenced sample consisted of PBMCs or T cells enriched from blood (not recorded which). The source of these receptors is a woman aged 45 to 65 who had recovered from COVID-19.

The rearrangement joins TRBV9 to TRBJ1-6, with D tentatively TRBD1 (6 bases). V dropped 0 bases and J dropped 6 bases, with 10 bases sitting between them. CDR1 and CDR2 (germline): SGDLS, YYNGEE. The CDR3 runs 15 residues. The CDR3 spells CASSVAGRGNSPLHF. The CDR3 region has the DNA TGTGCCAGCAGCGTAGCCGGCAGGGGTAATTCACCCCTCCACTTT.

The chain joins TRBV28 to TRBJ2-2, with D tentatively TRBD1 (5 bases). Germline V lookup: CDR1 MDHEN, CDR2 SYDVKM. This CDR3 is 16 amino acids long. V was cut by 5 bases and J by 7 bases, with 20 bases left in between. For the CDR3, the DNA is TGTGCCAGCAGTCCGGACACGGGTAATCTCGTCGGGGAGCTGTTTTTT. Translated: CASSPDTGNLVGELFF.

The chain carries TRBV5-6 and TRBJ2-3; D remains unclear. V dropped 3 bases and J dropped 7 bases, with 15 bases sitting between them. The CDR3 extends over 14 amino acids. Germline V gene data show CDR1 as SGHDT and CDR2 as YYEEEE. The CDR3 DNA reads TGTGCCAGCAGCTCCATACCGACTCCTCATACGCAGTATTTT. It encodes CASSSIPTPHTQYF.

The chain has TRBV4-2 and TRBJ2-3, with TRBD2 identical over 13 bases. CDR1 is LGHNA, CDR2 YNFKEQ, per germline. V shed 4 bases, J shed 6 bases, and the junction held 22 bases outside the gene matches. This CDR3 region has 21 residues. The CDR3 DNA reads TGTGCCAGCAGCCTTCCTGCCGGGACAGTAGGGACTAGCGGGAAATTTGATACGCAGTATTTT. It specifies CASSLPAGTVGTSGKFDTQYF.

The chain combines TRBV11-3 with TRBJ2-3; TRBD2 might be the D (5 bases). V shed 4 bases and J shed 2 bases, with 10 bases lying between them. The CDR3 is 14 residues long. Germline V gene data show CDR1 as SGHNT and CDR2 as YENEEA. Here the CDR3 DNA reads TGTGCCAGCAGCTCGCGGGCCTTCACAGATACGCAGTATTTT. Translating it yields CASSSRAFTDTQYF.

The chain links TRBV29-1 to TRBJ1-1; perhaps TRBD1 as D (6 bases). The V and J ends lost 5 bases and 0 bases respectively, with 10 bases between them. Germline lookup yields CDR1 SQVTM and CDR2 ANQGSEA. The CDR3 is 13 residues long. The CDR3 DNA reads TGCAGCGTTTTGGACAGCATGAACACTGAAGCTTTCTTT. This encodes CSVLDSMNTEAFF.

V usage is TRBV19 and J usage is TRBJ2-3; maybe TRBD1 (6 bases). Trimming removed 5 bases from V and 1 base from J, with 10 bases in between. CDR3 size: 14 residues. Germline V CDR1 and CDR2: LNHDA, SQIVND (reference sequence). CDR3 loop: CASSYRTGTDTQYF. For the CDR3, the DNA is TGTGCCAGTAGTTACCGGACAGGCACAGATACGCAGTATTTT.

The chain is built from TRBV27 and TRBJ2-1, with 7 bases matching TRBD1. Germline CDR1 reads MNHEY; CDR2 reads SMNVEV (reference sequence). Trimming at V came to 3 bases and at J to 7 bases, leaving 9 bases not matched to a gene. This CDR3 contains 15 residues. The chain's CDR3 is CASSFGQVLQNEQFF. CDR3 DNA: TGTGCCAGCAGTTTCGGACAGGTTCTTCAAAATGAGCAGTTCTTC.

This clone was recorded once. This chain links TRBV7-6 with TRBJ2-1, with D tentatively TRBD2 (5 bases). Per germline, CDR1 SGHVS and CDR2 FNYEAQ. CDR3 length: 13 amino acids. V was clipped by 1 base and J by 9 bases, with 10 bases between them. This CDR3 reads CASSLGERTEQFF. The CDR3 region has the DNA TGTGCCAGCAGCTTAGGGGAGCGTACTGAGCAGTTCTTC.

This sequence joins TRBV27 and TRBJ2-5; TRBD2 matches at 11 bases. Germline trimming cut 3 bases from V and 2 bases from J; bases unmatched to any gene: 8. CDR3 size: 17 residues. CDR1 is MNHEY and CDR2 is SMNVEV in the germline V gene (reference sequence). The CDR3 sequence: CASSLVAGGPWQETQYF. CDR3 nucleotide sequence: TGTGCCAGCAGTTTGGTAGCGGGAGGGCCTTGGCAAGAGACCCAGTACTTC.

This chain connects TRBV11-3 to TRBJ2-5; 9 bases are a match to TRBD2. This CDR3 has 18 residues. V was clipped by 1 base and J by 2 bases; unmatched bases: 11. Looked up from germline, CDR1 is SGHNT and CDR2 is YENEEA. In DNA, the CDR3 is TGTGCCAGCAGCTTAGGCTCCGTGACTAGCGGATTACAAGAGACCCAGTACTTC. This sequence encodes CASSLGSVTSGLQETQYF. Full variable domain (missing parts from reference TRBV11-3 and TRBJ2-5): EAGVVQSPRYKIIEKKQPVAFWCNPISGHNTLYWYLQNLGQGPELLIRYENEEAVDDSQLPKDRFSAERLKGVDSTLKIQPAELGDSAVYLCASSLGSVTSGLQETQYFGPGTRLLVL.

The chain has TRBV5-1 and TRBJ1-6; D not certain. This CDR3 comprises 14 residues. The germline V gene encodes CDR1 SGHRS and CDR2 YFSETQ. V lost 2 bases and J 7 bases, leaving 10 bases between the germline ends. For the CDR3, the DNA is TGCGCCAGCAGCTTTGACACTCCCAATTCACCCCTCCACTTT. Translation: CASSFDTPNSPLHF.

This chain uses TRBV10-3 with TRBJ1-2; 9 bases are a match to TRBD1. The J segment lost 8 bases and the V segment lost 6 bases, leaving 4 bases of the junction unmatched. Germline V gene data show CDR1 as ENHRY and CDR2 as SYGVKD. CDR3 size: 12 residues. The chain's CDR3 is CAIRGTGRGYTF. As DNA, the CDR3 is TGTGCCATCAGAGGGACAGGGAGAGGCTACACCTTC.

The rearrangement joins TRBV29-1 to TRBJ2-2, with D maybe TRBD1 (6 bases). Trimming stripped 5 bases from V and 7 bases from J, with 20 bases between. The CDR3 spans 15 residues. From germline, CDR1 is SQVTM and CDR2 ANQGSEA. CDR3 in DNA: TGCAGCGTTTTGGGCTCCCAGGGGTTCGGCGGGGAGCTGTTTTTT. Protein: CSVLGSQGFGGELFF.

This clone was detected once. The rearrangement joins TRBV28 to TRBJ2-7, with D perhaps TRBD2 (6 bases). Germline lookup yields CDR1 MDHEN and CDR2 SYDVKM. With 6 bases removed from V and 1 base from J, the gap between germline ends came to 16 bases. The CDR3 sequence is 15 residues long. CDR3 nucleotides: TGTGCCAGCAGGCCCACTGTGGACTATTCCTACGAGCAGTACTTC. Translating gives CASRPTVDYSYEQYF.

V is TRBV6-5 and J is TRBJ2-7; a possible D gene is TRBD1 (5 bases). Germline V gives CDR1 MNHEY, CDR2 SVGAGI. V was shortened by 7 bases and J by 1 base, with 11 bases between the two germline ends. This CDR3 has 13 residues. The CDR3 DNA follows: TGTGCCAGCAAAAAGGACAATTCCTACGAGCAGTACTTC. Amino acids: CASKKDNSYEQYF.

The gene calls are TRBV7-6 and TRBJ2-2; no definite D call. Per the germline V gene, CDR1 is SGHVS and CDR2 is FNYEAQ. CDR3 length: 16 residues. V was clipped by 0 bases and J by 1 base, with 9 bases between them. Written as DNA, the CDR3 is TGTGCCAGCAGCTTAGCAGTGGGCAAGAACACCGGGGAGCTGTTTTTT. Residues: CASSLAVGKNTGELFF.

This chain connects TRBV27 to TRBJ2-7; 9 positions agree with TRBD1. Germline V lookup: CDR1 MNHEY, CDR2 SMNVEV (reference sequence). This CDR3 is 16 amino acids long. V lost 7 bases and J lost 1; bases outside the gene matches: 11. CDR3 nucleotides: TGTGCCAGCACCCCTTCGACAGGGGGACGTTCCTACGAGCAGTACTTC. Its translation is CASTPSTGGRSYEQYF.